These 17 T cell receptor beta chains came from one sample sequenced in a study of blood T cell repertoires in COVID-19. Generated by immunoSEQ multiplex PCR, the TCRdb table keeps only in-frame clones and is missing some. This sample yields 350,000 to 400,000 clones, of which approximately 89% are seen a single time; roughly 0.86% belongs to the top ten. The sample comprised PBMCs or T cells enriched from blood (not recorded which). The receptors were sampled from a woman aged 40 to 50 who had been exposed to COVID-19.

The chain links TRBV6-5 to TRBJ1-6, with 7 bases that match TRBD1. From germline, CDR1 is MNHEY and CDR2 SVGAGI. The CDR3 has 15 residues. With 6 bases clipped from V and 5 bases from J, the junction kept 7 bases outside the gene matches. The CDR3 is CASRTTGFDNSPLHF. The CDR3, as DNA: TGTGCCAGCAGGACGACAGGGTTTGATAATTCACCCCTCCACTTT.

The chain uses TRBV7-3 and TRBJ1-1; D is unclear. This CDR3 has 12 amino acids. Trimming removed 8 bases at V and 4 bases at J, with 11 bases between. Germline V CDR1 and CDR2: SGHTA, FQGTGA. In nucleotides, the CDR3 is TGTGCCAGCTCTCGGGGTGGCACTGAAGCTTTCTTT. This gives the protein CASSRGGTEAFF.

The V call is TRBV2, the J call TRBJ1-1; 7 bases agree with TRBD1. The junction had 6 bases not matched to a gene; V was cut back by 4 bases and J by 4 bases. Germline lookup yields CDR1 SNHLY and CDR2 FYNNEI. This CDR3 comprises 14 residues. Here the CDR3 DNA reads TGTGCCAGCAGTGGACAGGGAGGTAGCACTGAAGCTTTCTTT. It is translated as CASSGQGGSTEAFF.

V usage is TRBV19 and J usage is TRBJ1-5, with 9 bases identical to TRBD1. V lost 3 bases, J lost 4 bases, and 7 bases stayed unmatched. Germline CDR1 is LNHDA and CDR2 is SQIVND (reference sequence). The CDR3 is made up of 16 amino acids. The CDR3 loop reads CASSMGDRAGNQPQHF. CDR3 DNA: TGTGCCAGTAGTATGGGGGACAGGGCGGGAAATCAGCCCCAGCATTTT.

V gene TRBV29-1 combines with J gene TRBJ2-2; D may be TRBD2 (6 bases). This CDR3 comprises 14 residues. CDR1 is SQVTM, CDR2 ANQGSEA, per germline. V was pared by 4 bases and J by 0 bases, with 9 bases between. The CDR3 protein is CSVVREPNTGELFF. CDR3 in DNA: TGCAGCGTTGTCCGGGAGCCGAACACCGGGGAGCTGTTTTTT.

The chain uses TRBV3-1 (or the pseudogene TRBV3-2) and TRBJ1-1, with 9 nucleotides matching TRBD1. In germline, CDR1 is LGHDT, CDR2 YNNKEL (reference sequence). V lost 6 bases, J lost 4 bases, and 6 bases stayed unmatched. The CDR3 contains 14 residues. The CDR3: CASRRGQGSTEAFF. CDR3 bases: TGTGCCAGCAGGCGCGGACAGGGGAGCACTGAAGCTTTCTTT.

The chain is built from TRBV7-9 and TRBJ2-5; 10 nucleotides match TRBD2. The CDR3 length is 16 residues. Trimming cost V 1 base and J 4 bases; bases outside gene matches: 6. The germline V gene has CDR1 SEHNR and CDR2 FQNEAQ (reference sequence). DNA for the CDR3: TGTGCCAGCAGCTTAGGGGCCGGGACTAGCGCAGAGACCCAGTACTTC. Translation: CASSLGAGTSAETQYF.

This chain connects TRBV7-9 to TRBJ2-6; perhaps TRBD1 as D (5 bases). Germline lookup yields CDR1 SEHNR and CDR2 FQNEAQ (reference sequence). This CDR3 spans 18 amino acids. V gave up 1 base and J gave up 2 bases, with 15 bases separating them. The CDR3 reads CASSLGFQGRAGANVLTF. DNA of the CDR3: TGTGCCAGCAGCTTAGGGTTCCAGGGTAGAGCTGGGGCCAACGTCCTGACTTTC.

The chain carries TRBV24-1 and TRBJ1-1; tentative D call: TRBD1 (5 bases). The V gene lost 3 bases and the J gene lost 1 base, with 8 bases spanning the gap. CDR1 is KGHDR, CDR2 SFDVKD, per germline. The CDR3 loop spans 14 amino acids. This chain's CDR3 is CATSDRQGNTEAFF. In DNA, the CDR3 is TGTGCCACCAGTGATCGGCAGGGGAACACTGAAGCTTTCTTT.

The V call is TRBV27, the J call TRBJ2-7; 10 bases are shared with TRBD1. The CDR3 runs to 16 residues. The V segment lost 6 bases and the J segment 4 bases; nucleotides outside the gene matches: 12. The germline V gene has CDR1 MNHEY and CDR2 SMNVEV (reference sequence). CDR3 DNA: TGTGCCAGCAGATTTCCGGGACAGGGGTCTTCGTACGAGCAGTACTTC. This sequence encodes CASRFPGQGSSYEQYF.

This chain links TRBV7-9 with TRBJ1-6; D is uncertain. The CDR3 loop spans 16 amino acids. With 2 bases removed from V and 10 bases from J, the gap between germline ends came to 18 bases. Looked up from germline, CDR1 is SEHNR and CDR2 is FQNEAQ (reference sequence). CDR3 amino acids: CASSLYGRLESSPLHF. DNA for the CDR3: TGTGCCAGCAGCTTATATGGCAGGCTCGAGTCCTCACCCCTCCACTTT.

This clone was picked up one time. The chain carries TRBV29-1 and TRBJ2-7; 12 bases align to TRBD2. Germline V gene sequence: CDR1 SQVTM, CDR2 ANQGSEA. Trimming took 7 bases from V and 7 from J; bases not matched to a gene: 5. The CDR3 sequence is 12 residues long. The CDR3 region has the DNA TGCAGCGCCGGACTAGCGGGGTTTGAGCAGTACTTC. It yields the protein CSAGLAGFEQYF.

The rearrangement uses TRBV7-2 and TRBJ1-1, with TRBD1 matching over 12 bases. The CDR3 runs 15 residues. Germline CDR1 SGHTA, CDR2 FQGNSA. Trimming removed 4 bases from V and 11 bases from J; junction bases left unmatched: 11. CDR3 residues: CASSWVWDRGRLAFF. CDR3 DNA sequence: TGTGCCAGCAGCTGGGTATGGGACAGGGGGCGCTTGGCTTTCTTT.

The chain couples TRBV15 to TRBJ2-5; maybe TRBD1 (5 bases). Germline V gene sequence: CDR1 LNHNV, CDR2 YYDKDF (reference sequence). V was cut by 0 bases and J by 5 bases, with 13 bases left in between. This CDR3 comprises 15 residues. The CDR3 DNA is TGTGCCACCAGCAGAGATCCTACAGGTGGCGAGACCCAGTACTTC. It encodes CATSRDPTGGETQYF.

A note on this clone: The germline gene is not matched at one end of the junction; a read error may be the cause. This rearrangement joins TRBV18 to TRBJ2-7; D call uncertain. Germline CDR1 reads KGHSH; CDR2 reads LQKENI. The CDR3 length is 13 residues. Written as DNA, the CDR3 is TGTGCCAGCTCACCAGGTTACTCCTTCGAGCAGTACTTC. This encodes CASSPGYSFEQYF.

This clone was picked up one time. The chain is built from TRBV6-4 and TRBJ1-6, with 9 nucleotides matching TRBD1. The CDR3 length is 14 residues. With 0 bases clipped from V and 10 bases from J, the junction kept 1 base outside the gene matches. CDR1 is MRHNA, CDR2 SNTAGT, per germline. CDR3 DNA sequence: TGTGCCAGCAGTGACTCGGACAGGGGATCACCCCTCCACTTT. Its translation is CASSDSDRGSPLHF.

This clone was seen a few times. The sample holds other DNA sequences that translate to the same CDR3. The chain has TRBV9 and TRBJ1-3, with D maybe TRBD1 (6 bases). Trimming took 1 base from V and 1 from J, leaving 9 bases between them. CDR3 length: 15 amino acids. Germline lookup yields CDR1 SGDLS and CDR2 YYNGEE. This chain's CDR3 is CASSVQGTSGNTIYF. Written as DNA, the CDR3 is TGTGCCAGCAGCGTACAGGGGACGTCTGGAAACACCATATATTTT.